This is a list of T cell receptor beta chains from one sample in a study of response to subunit inactivated influenza vaccine. TCRdb re-derived calls from the RT-PCR reads in MiXCR, one entry per CDR3 protein. The sample includes 450,000 to 600,000 distinct CDR3 sequences, 7.5% to 8.5% of them seen just once. Sequencing used PBMCs from blood, obtained around 25 months after vaccination. The source is a man in his fifties or sixties who received an inactivated influenza vaccine. The CDR3 runs from the conserved cysteine through the conserved F or W. Each record gives: D gene, J gene, V gene, clone size, CDR3 protein, CDR3 DNA. A D gene is named only where the DNA matches it firmly. Clone size is given for some rows only: seen once, a few or many times, or a class if the clone is expanded.

d_call: TRBD2; j_call: TRBJ2-1; v_call: TRBV3-1; clone_size: few; cdr3_aa: CASSQELTSGTNEQFF; cdr3_nt: TGTGCCAGCAGCCAAGAGTTAACTAGCGGGACTAATGAGCAGTTCTTC
d_call: .; j_call: TRBJ2-5; v_call: TRBV14; clone_size: .; cdr3_aa: CASSLEGPETQYF; cdr3_nt: TGTGCCAGCAGCCTGGAGGGTCCCGAGACCCAGTACTTC
d_call: TRBD1; j_call: TRBJ2-3; v_call: TRBV15; clone_size: many; cdr3_aa: CATRRSDRADTQYF; cdr3_nt: TGTGCCACCAGACGATCGGACAGGGCAGATACGCAGTATTTT
d_call: TRBD2; j_call: TRBJ2-5; v_call: TRBV4-2; clone_size: few; cdr3_aa: CASSPPGIPRGAETAQETQYF; cdr3_nt: TGTGCCAGCAGCCCCCCCGGGATCCCGCGGGGGGCAGAAACCGCACAAGAGACCCAGTACTTC
d_call: .; j_call: TRBJ1-4; v_call: TRBV6-1; clone_size: few; cdr3_aa: CASRAEKLFF; cdr3_nt: TGTGCCAGCAGAGCTGAAAAACTGTTTTTT
d_call: .; j_call: TRBJ2-1; v_call: TRBV29-1; clone_size: many; cdr3_aa: CSVDLNLKTSGEQFF; cdr3_nt: TGCAGCGTTGACCTGAACCTGAAGACTAGTGGTGAGCAGTTCTTC
d_call: TRBD1; j_call: TRBJ1-5; v_call: TRBV19; clone_size: many; cdr3_aa: CASRTQGINQPQHF; cdr3_nt: TGTGCCAGTAGGACACAGGGGATCAATCAGCCCCAGCATTTT
d_call: TRBD1; j_call: TRBJ2-1; v_call: TRBV28; clone_size: .; cdr3_aa: CASSLGTGGVNEQFF; cdr3_nt: TGTGCCAGCAGTTTAGGGACAGGGGGTGTCAATGAGCAGTTCTTC
d_call: .; j_call: TRBJ2-7; v_call: TRBV7-2; clone_size: many; cdr3_aa: CASSPVGHEQYF; cdr3_nt: TGTGCCAGCAGCCCCGTAGGGCACGAGCAGTACTTC
d_call: .; j_call: TRBJ1-1; v_call: TRBV6-1; clone_size: .; cdr3_aa: CASKPSTLWSQNTEAFF; cdr3_nt: TGTGCCAGCAAGCCGTCTACTCTTTGGTCACAAAACACTGAAGCTTTCTTT
d_call: TRBD2; j_call: TRBJ2-2; v_call: TRBV11-2; clone_size: .; cdr3_aa: CASSDGLAGANTGELFF; cdr3_nt: TGTGCCAGCAGCGACGGACTAGCGGGGGCGAACACCGGGGAGCTGTTTTTT
d_call: TRBD1; j_call: TRBJ2-2; v_call: TRBV19; clone_size: .; cdr3_aa: CASSTTGGGGELFF; cdr3_nt: TGTGCCAGTAGTACTACAGGGGGAGGCGGGGAGCTGTTTTTT
d_call: TRBD1; j_call: TRBJ2-1; v_call: TRBV10-1; clone_size: many; cdr3_aa: CASSEGQGLYNEQFF; cdr3_nt: TGCGCCAGCAGCGAGGGACAGGGGTTATACAATGAGCAGTTCTTC
d_call: .; j_call: TRBJ2-7; v_call: TRBV4-1; clone_size: few; cdr3_aa: CASSREQVSSYEQYF; cdr3_nt: TGCGCCAGCAGCCGTGAACAGGTGAGCTCCTACGAGCAGTACTTC
d_call: .; j_call: TRBJ1-5; v_call: TRBV5-6; clone_size: few; cdr3_aa: CASSLAGPSNQPQHF; cdr3_nt: TGTGCCAGCAGCTTGGCAGGGCCCAGCAATCAGCCCCAGCATTTT
d_call: TRBD1; j_call: TRBJ1-1; v_call: TRBV28; clone_size: many; cdr3_aa: CASGTPGQVREAFF; cdr3_nt: TGTGCCAGCGGGACCCCGGGACAGGTCCGTGAGGCTTTCTTT
d_call: .; j_call: TRBJ1-4; v_call: TRBV20-1; clone_size: .; cdr3_aa: CSAPRATSRDEKLFF; cdr3_nt: TGCAGTGCTCCGCGGGCCACCTCCCGGGACGAAAAACTGTTTTTT
d_call: .; j_call: TRBJ2-5; v_call: TRBV2; clone_size: many; cdr3_aa: CASSGLPPQYF; cdr3_nt: TGTGCCAGCAGTGGGCTGCCTCCCCAGTACTTC
d_call: TRBD1; j_call: TRBJ2-7; v_call: TRBV6-1; clone_size: .; cdr3_aa: CASSRGQGAALSEQYF; cdr3_nt: TGTGCCAGCAGTAGGGGACAGGGGGCCGCTTTGAGTGAGCAGTACTTC
d_call: TRBD2; j_call: TRBJ2-1; v_call: TRBV5-1; clone_size: many; cdr3_aa: CASSPWGGAGGDYNEQFF; cdr3_nt: TGCGCCAGCAGCCCCTGGGGCGGTGCGGGGGGGGACTACAATGAGCAGTTCTTC
d_call: .; j_call: TRBJ2-5; v_call: TRBV18; clone_size: .; cdr3_aa: CASSPPAGKETQYF; cdr3_nt: TGTGCCAGCTCACCACCGGCTGGCAAAGAGACCCAGTACTTC
d_call: TRBD2; j_call: TRBJ2-5; v_call: TRBV6-2/TRBV6-3; clone_size: many; cdr3_aa: CASSVPAGGTQYF; cdr3_nt: TGTGCCAGCAGCGTTCCGGCGGGAGGGACCCAGTACTTC
d_call: .; j_call: TRBJ1-2; v_call: TRBV7-9; clone_size: .; cdr3_aa: CASSIIRDGYGYTF; cdr3_nt: TGTGCCAGCAGCATTATCCGGGACGGCTATGGCTACACCTTC
d_call: .; j_call: TRBJ1-1; v_call: TRBV2; clone_size: .; cdr3_aa: CASIEGWNTEAFF; cdr3_nt: TGTGCCAGCATCGAGGGGTGGAACACTGAAGCTTTCTTT
d_call: .; j_call: TRBJ2-2; v_call: TRBV4-1; clone_size: few; cdr3_aa: CASSQRGARGRLNTGELFF; cdr3_nt: TGCGCCAGCAGCCAAAGGGGGGCGAGGGGGCGGTTGAACACCGGGGAGCTGTTTTTT
d_call: TRBD2; j_call: TRBJ2-2; v_call: TRBV27; clone_size: many; cdr3_aa: CASSLWLAGGPYGELFF; cdr3_nt: TGTGCCAGCAGTTTATGGCTAGCGGGGGGGCCGTACGGGGAGCTGTTTTTT
d_call: TRBD1; j_call: TRBJ2-7; v_call: TRBV6-5; clone_size: few; cdr3_aa: CASSYRVGGADSYEQYF; cdr3_nt: TGTGCCAGCAGTTACCGTGTAGGGGGCGCGGATTCGTACGAGCAGTACTTC
d_call: .; j_call: TRBJ2-7; v_call: TRBV5-5; clone_size: many; cdr3_aa: CASSFGGFDEQYF; cdr3_nt: TGTGCCAGCAGCTTCGGAGGGTTCGACGAGCAGTACTTC
d_call: TRBD2; j_call: TRBJ2-1; v_call: TRBV5-1; clone_size: many; cdr3_aa: CASSLVGLGANEQFF; cdr3_nt: TGCGCCAGCAGCTTGGTTGGACTAGGAGCCAATGAGCAGTTCTTC
d_call: TRBD1; j_call: TRBJ2-3; v_call: TRBV7-9; clone_size: .; cdr3_aa: CASSKGTRDRATDTQYF; cdr3_nt: TGTGCCAGCAGCAAAGGGACCCGGGACAGGGCTACAGATACGCAGTATTTT
d_call: .; j_call: TRBJ2-3; v_call: TRBV9; clone_size: many; cdr3_aa: CASSVSAEHTQYF; cdr3_nt: TGTGCCAGCAGCGTCTCAGCGGAACATACGCAGTATTTT
d_call: .; j_call: TRBJ1-3; v_call: TRBV5-8; clone_size: .; cdr3_aa: CASAQGNSGNTIYF; cdr3_nt: TGTGCCAGCGCGCAAGGGAACTCTGGAAACACCATATATTTT
d_call: .; j_call: TRBJ2-7; v_call: TRBV5-1; clone_size: many; cdr3_aa: CASSLGPDSSYEQYF; cdr3_nt: TGCGCCAGCAGCTTGGGCCCGGACAGTTCCTACGAGCAGTACTTC
d_call: .; j_call: TRBJ2-7; v_call: TRBV28; clone_size: .; cdr3_aa: CASSPVGDFYEQYF; cdr3_nt: TGTGCCAGCAGCCCCGTGGGAGACTTCTACGAGCAGTACTTC
d_call: .; j_call: TRBJ1-2; v_call: TRBV7-2; clone_size: few; cdr3_aa: CASSLDLGGYTF; cdr3_nt: TGTGCCAGCAGCTTGGACCTGGGGGGCTACACCTTC
d_call: TRBD1; j_call: TRBJ2-3; v_call: TRBV29-1; clone_size: many; cdr3_aa: CSVERTGDYTDTQYF; cdr3_nt: TGCAGCGTTGAGAGGACAGGGGACTACACAGATACGCAGTATTTT
d_call: TRBD2; j_call: TRBJ2-7; v_call: TRBV9; clone_size: .; cdr3_aa: CASSPGGESYEQYF; cdr3_nt: TGTGCCAGCAGCCCTGGGGGGGAATCCTACGAGCAGTACTTC
d_call: TRBD1; j_call: TRBJ1-1; v_call: TRBV27; clone_size: many; cdr3_aa: CASRPYTGGLNTEAFF; cdr3_nt: TGTGCCAGCAGACCTTATACAGGGGGCTTGAACACTGAAGCTTTCTTT
d_call: .; j_call: TRBJ2-5; v_call: TRBV6-1; clone_size: .; cdr3_aa: CASPEGVSETQYF; cdr3_nt: TGTGCCAGCCCCGAAGGGGTCTCGGAGACCCAGTACTTC
d_call: .; j_call: TRBJ1-5; v_call: TRBV19; clone_size: .; cdr3_aa: CASRWEGSNQPQHF; cdr3_nt: TGTGCCAGTAGGTGGGAGGGGAGCAATCAGCCCCAGCATTTT
d_call: .; j_call: TRBJ1-2; v_call: TRBV6-5; clone_size: few; cdr3_aa: CASSYGADNLSPYGYTF; cdr3_nt: TGTGCCAGCAGTTACGGAGCGGACAACCTTTCTCCCTATGGCTACACCTTC
d_call: .; j_call: TRBJ2-2; v_call: TRBV28; clone_size: .; cdr3_aa: CASSRGGYTGELFF; cdr3_nt: TGTGCCAGTTCCCGAGGGGGTTACACCGGGGAGCTGTTTTTT
d_call: TRBD1; j_call: TRBJ1-1; v_call: TRBV7-8; clone_size: many; cdr3_aa: CASSLRDSRNTEAFF; cdr3_nt: TGTGCCAGCAGCTTAAGGGACAGCCGGAACACTGAAGCTTTCTTT
d_call: TRBD1; j_call: TRBJ1-6; v_call: TRBV11-2; clone_size: .; cdr3_aa: CASSLDPGGSYNSPLHF; cdr3_nt: TGTGCCAGCAGCTTAGACCCAGGGGGATCCTATAATTCACCCCTCCACTTT
d_call: .; j_call: TRBJ2-2; v_call: TRBV5-1; clone_size: few; cdr3_aa: CASSFPVTGELFF; cdr3_nt: TGCGCCAGCAGCTTCCCAGTCACCGGGGAGCTGTTTTTT
d_call: .; j_call: TRBJ2-7; v_call: TRBV5-1; clone_size: many; cdr3_aa: CASSFYGGSYEQYF; cdr3_nt: TGCGCCAGCAGCTTTTACGGGGGCTCCTACGAGCAGTACTTC
d_call: TRBD1; j_call: TRBJ2-5; v_call: TRBV5-1; clone_size: many; cdr3_aa: CASSSSTGGGETQYF; cdr3_nt: TGCGCCAGCAGCTCCTCGACAGGGGGCGGTGAGACCCAGTACTTC
d_call: .; j_call: TRBJ1-3; v_call: TRBV6-5; clone_size: .; cdr3_aa: CASRIGNTIYF; cdr3_nt: TGTGCCAGCAGAATTGGAAACACCATATATTTT
d_call: TRBD2; j_call: TRBJ2-1; v_call: TRBV11-1; clone_size: .; cdr3_aa: CASSSTGLAGGNNEQFF; cdr3_nt: TGTGCCAGCAGCTCAACGGGACTAGCGGGAGGGAACAATGAGCAGTTCTTC
d_call: TRBD1; j_call: TRBJ2-1; v_call: TRBV7-4; clone_size: .; cdr3_aa: CASNRSGGLNEQFF; cdr3_nt: TGTGCCAGCAACAGGTCAGGGGGCTTGAATGAGCAGTTCTTC
d_call: .; j_call: TRBJ1-5; v_call: TRBV7-2; clone_size: .; cdr3_aa: CASSPQNSNQPQHF; cdr3_nt: TGTGCCAGCAGCCCCCAGAATAGCAATCAGCCCCAGCATTTT
d_call: .; j_call: TRBJ2-1; v_call: TRBV6-5; clone_size: many; cdr3_aa: CASGRPGEQFF; cdr3_nt: TGTGCCAGCGGGAGGCCTGGTGAGCAGTTCTTC
d_call: TRBD1; j_call: TRBJ1-1; v_call: TRBV5-1; clone_size: many; cdr3_aa: CASSFRDRGQHEAFF; cdr3_nt: TGCGCCAGCAGCTTCCGGGACAGGGGGCAACATGAAGCTTTCTTT
d_call: .; j_call: TRBJ2-7; v_call: TRBV28; clone_size: many; cdr3_aa: CASSAGSYEQYF; cdr3_nt: TGTGCCAGCAGCGCGGGATCCTACGAGCAGTACTTC
d_call: .; j_call: TRBJ2-1; v_call: TRBV7-2; clone_size: few; cdr3_aa: CASSLIQGSDNEQFF; cdr3_nt: TGTGCCAGCAGCTTAATACAGGGATCCGACAATGAGCAGTTCTTC
d_call: .; j_call: TRBJ2-7; v_call: TRBV4-3; clone_size: few; cdr3_aa: CASSQAVSGFYEQYF; cdr3_nt: TGCGCCAGCAGCCAAGCGGTATCCGGGTTCTACGAGCAGTACTTC
d_call: .; j_call: TRBJ1-3; v_call: TRBV2; clone_size: .; cdr3_aa: CASSEGGNTIYF; cdr3_nt: TGTGCCAGCAGTGAGGGAGGAAACACCATATATTTT
d_call: TRBD2; j_call: TRBJ2-7; v_call: TRBV27; clone_size: many; cdr3_aa: CASKYSRLASYEQYF; cdr3_nt: TGTGCCAGCAAATACTCCAGACTAGCCTCTTACGAGCAGTACTTC
d_call: .; j_call: TRBJ1-2; v_call: TRBV7-2; clone_size: few; cdr3_aa: CASSQKRDGYGYTF; cdr3_nt: TGTGCCAGCAGCCAAAAGAGGGATGGTTATGGCTACACCTTC
d_call: TRBD2; j_call: TRBJ2-3; v_call: TRBV27; clone_size: .; cdr3_aa: CASSLGNPGLATYDTQYF; cdr3_nt: TGTGCCAGCAGTTTGGGGAATCCGGGACTAGCAACTTACGATACGCAGTATTTT